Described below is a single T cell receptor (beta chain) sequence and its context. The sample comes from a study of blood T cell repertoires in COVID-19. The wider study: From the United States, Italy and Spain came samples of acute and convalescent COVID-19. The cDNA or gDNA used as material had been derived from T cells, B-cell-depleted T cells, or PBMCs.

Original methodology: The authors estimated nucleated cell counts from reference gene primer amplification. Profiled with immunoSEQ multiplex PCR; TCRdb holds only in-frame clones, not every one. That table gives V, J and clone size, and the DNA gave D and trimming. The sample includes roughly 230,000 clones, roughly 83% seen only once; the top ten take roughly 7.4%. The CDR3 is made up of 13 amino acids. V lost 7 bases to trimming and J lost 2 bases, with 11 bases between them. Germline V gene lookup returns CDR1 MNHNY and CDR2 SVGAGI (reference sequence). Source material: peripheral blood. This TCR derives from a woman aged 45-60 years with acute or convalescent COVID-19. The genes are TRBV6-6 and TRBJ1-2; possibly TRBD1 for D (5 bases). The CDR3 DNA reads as TGTGCCAGCACTATGACAGAGAACTATGGCTACACCTTC. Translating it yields CASTMTENYGYTF.